This passage covers 27 T cell receptor beta chains from one sample sequenced in a study of monozygotic twins with inflammatory bowel disease. TCRdb reprocessed the 5' RACE reads and stores each CDR3 protein as one record, lacking DNA. Its table records around 380,000 distinct CDR3 sequences. The sequenced sample was blood. Source of these receptors: a human donor with ulcerative colitis or Crohn's disease, or a healthy co-twin of an affected twin (not recorded which).

The V gene is TRBV20-1, the J gene TRBJ1-5. In germline, CDR1 is DFQATT, CDR2 SNEGSKA (reference sequence). The CDR3 extends over 14 amino acids. CDR3 sequence: CSANPRLHNQPQHF.

The gene calls are TRBV29-1 and TRBJ1-5. This CDR3 is built from 12 residues. Germline CDR1 reads SQVTM; CDR2 reads ANQGSEA. CDR3 amino acids: CSVVGNDQPQHF.

The V gene is TRBV15, the J gene TRBJ1-4. Germline loops: CDR1 LNHNV, CDR2 YYDKDF (reference sequence). The length of the CDR3 is 13 residues. The CDR3 is CATSRPPHEKLFF. Variable domain in full (rest from reference TRBV15 and TRBJ1-4): DAMVIQNPRYQVTQFGKPVTLSCSQTLNHNVMYWYQQKSSQAPKLLFHYYDKDFNNEADTPDNFQSRRPNTSFCFLDIRSPGLGDTAMYLCATSRPPHEKLFFGSGTQLSVL.

The gene calls are TRBV29-1 and TRBJ2-1; TCRdb selects TRBD2, and the lack of DNA leaves this call unchecked. CDR3 length: 17 amino acids. Germline loops: CDR1 SQVTM, CDR2 ANQGSEA. CDR3: CSVEGTSGPVGYNEQFF.

The chain carries TRBV7-8 and TRBJ2-7; TCRdb proposes TRBD1, but this gene call is untestable without DNA. The V gene's germline CDR1 is SGHVS and CDR2 FQNEAQ. The CDR3 runs 14 residues. CDR3 region: CASSLDPDRGEQYF.

V usage is TRBV24-1 and J usage is TRBJ2-1; TCRdb selects TRBD1, and the lack of DNA leaves this call unchecked. Germline V gives CDR1 KGHDR, CDR2 SFDVKD. CDR3 length equals 12 residues. CDR3 in amino acids: CATSVGQRREFF.

This rearrangement joins TRBV18 to TRBJ2-5; the D gene TCRdb calls, TRBD2, cannot be checked with no DNA. This CDR3 region has 16 residues. CDR1 and CDR2 from the germline V gene are KGHSH and LQKENI. This CDR3 is CASSVLGRIEQETQYF.

The rearrangement links TRBV9 to TRBJ1-5; TCRdb names TRBD1, which stays unverified in the absence of DNA. The CDR3 extends over 15 amino acids. Germline CDR1 SGDLS, CDR2 YYNGEE. The CDR3 is CASSPQGRSNQPQHF.

J is TRBJ1-2 and V is TRBV28; no DNA is available, so the TRBD1 call from TCRdb remains unchecked. The CDR3 sequence is 17 residues long. CDR1 is MDHEN and CDR2 is SYDVKM in the germline V gene. The CDR3: CASTLPVGTAANYGYTF.

V and J are TRBV12-3 or TRBV12-4 and TRBJ2-7; checking the TCRdb D call of TRBD2 is not possible without DNA. This CDR3 contains 14 residues. The CDR3 here is CASSISGLFYEQYF.

The V call is TRBV5-5, the J call TRBJ1-5; without DNA, the TCRdb call of TRBD1 cannot be checked. The germline CDR1 and CDR2 sequences are SGHKS and YYEKEE (reference sequence). The CDR3 has 16 amino acids. CDR3: CASRGGFGGSNQPQHF.

The chain is built from TRBV12-3 or TRBV12-4 and TRBJ2-1; TCRdb proposes TRBD2, but this gene call is untestable without DNA. The CDR3 covers 14 residues. This chain's CDR3 is CASSYAGSYNEQFF.

The chain combines TRBV19 with TRBJ1-5; the D call from TCRdb, TRBD1, cannot be confirmed without DNA. The CDR3 runs to 16 residues. The germline V gene has CDR1 LNHDA and CDR2 SQIVND (reference sequence). The CDR3 region is CASSIPPDRYNQPQHF.

The chain is built from TRBV12-3 or TRBV12-4 and TRBJ1-1. The CDR3 is 16 residues long. CDR3 loop: CASSPESALMNTEAFF.

The CDR3 protein is CSAGQGYNQPQHF. The chain employs TRBV20-1 and TRBJ1-5; TCRdb reports TRBD1, a call that lacks DNA to check it against. Germline CDR1 and CDR2: DFQATT and SNEGSKA (reference sequence). The CDR3 is 13 residues long.

The chain is built from TRBV6-5 and TRBJ1-2; TCRdb picks TRBD1, but there is no DNA to check that call. The V gene's germline CDR1 is MNHEY and CDR2 SVGAGI. The length of the CDR3 is 14 residues. The CDR3 is CASSYGTDNYGYTF.

The CDR3 sequence is CASSLDTVGTEAFF. The chain uses TRBV7-9 and TRBJ1-1. Germline V gene data show CDR1 as SEHNR and CDR2 as FQNEAQ (reference sequence). This CDR3 comprises 14 residues. Full variable domain (rest looked up from reference TRBV7-9 and TRBJ1-1): DTGVSQNPRHKITKRGQNVTFRCDPISEHNRLYWYRQTLGQGPEFLTYFQNEAQLEKSRLLSDRFSAERPKGSFSTLEIQRTEQGDSAMYLCASSLDTVGTEAFFGQGTRLTVV.

The chain combines TRBV11-1 with TRBJ2-7; the TCRdb call, TRBD1, lacks DNA for checking. From germline, CDR1 is SGHAT and CDR2 FQDESV (reference sequence). This CDR3 has 14 amino acids. This CDR3 is CASSHDRGNYEQYF.

The chain joins TRBV5-1 to TRBJ2-7; the TCRdb call, TRBD2, lacks DNA for checking. Germline V gives CDR1 SGHRS, CDR2 YFSETQ. There are 15 residues in the CDR3. CDR3 loop: CASSIGQTSSYEQYF.

The rearrangement uses TRBV20-1 and TRBJ2-7; TCRdb returns TRBD1, unconfirmable since there is no DNA. The V gene's germline CDR1 is DFQATT and CDR2 SNEGSKA (reference sequence). The CDR3 sequence is 11 residues long. The CDR3 sequence: CSARGQGEQYF.

The chain recombines TRBV5-5 with TRBJ1-1. CDR1 is SGHKS and CDR2 is YYEKEE in the germline V gene (reference sequence). The length of the CDR3 is 13 residues. The CDR3 loop is CASRFIRNTEAFF.

The CDR3 loop reads CASSPTYGNTQYF. The rearrangement joins TRBV3-1 to TRBJ2-3; TCRdb's assignment of TRBD2 cannot be checked, as there is no DNA. The CDR3 contains 13 residues. CDR1 and CDR2 from the germline V gene are LGHDT and YNNKEL (reference sequence).

The rearrangement joins TRBV20-1 to TRBJ2-5; with no DNA, the TCRdb D assignment of TRBD1 cannot be verified. Germline V gene lookup returns CDR1 DFQATT and CDR2 SNEGSKA (reference sequence). The CDR3 contains 15 residues. CDR3 region: CSARELARGQETQYF.

V and J are TRBV20-1 and TRBJ2-3; TCRdb selects TRBD1, and the lack of DNA leaves this call unchecked. The germline gives CDR1 DFQATT, CDR2 SNEGSKA (reference sequence). The CDR3 consists of 14 residues. This CDR3 reads CSVKTGGGPDTQYF.

This rearrangement joins TRBV20-1 to TRBJ2-7; TCRdb reports TRBD2, a call that lacks DNA to check it against. Per germline, CDR1 DFQATT and CDR2 SNEGSKA (reference sequence). CDR3 size: 18 residues. CDR3: CSARDFGVGLATYYEQYF.

This chain joins TRBV19 and TRBJ2-2; TCRdb designates TRBD1, a call that cannot be tested without DNA. The CDR3 covers 14 residues. Germline lookup yields CDR1 LNHDA and CDR2 SQIVND (reference sequence). CDR3 in amino acids: CASSPYENTGELFF.

V is TRBV20-1 and J is TRBJ2-3. CDR1 is DFQATT, CDR2 SNEGSKA, per germline (reference sequence). The CDR3 consists of 13 residues. The CDR3 is CSARDGVTDTQYF.